The T cell receptor (beta chain) under discussion was sequenced for a study of blood T cells in healthy people across ages. Alongside a J-beta primer mix, a sample-barcoded 5' primer served in a second PCR lasting roughly 7 to 11 cycles. TCRdb re-analysed the 5' RACE reads in MiXCR, keeping a single row per CDR3 protein. The data show roughly 1.7 million distinct CDR3 sequences, about 31% seen once. This clonotype was counted ten times or more. Germline values: CDR1 ENHRY, CDR2 SYGVKD. The CDR3 runs to 15 residues. V lost 10 bases to trimming and J lost 2 bases; unmatched junction nucleotides: 10. Specimen: blood. The chain is built from TRBV10-3 and TRBJ2-3; 9 bases fit TRBD1. The receptor was isolated from a woman in her twenties or thirties in good health. This CDR3 is CATQPGQGYTDTQYF. CDR3 sequence (DNA): TGTGCCACCCAACCGGGACAGGGCTACACAGATACGCAGTATTTT.